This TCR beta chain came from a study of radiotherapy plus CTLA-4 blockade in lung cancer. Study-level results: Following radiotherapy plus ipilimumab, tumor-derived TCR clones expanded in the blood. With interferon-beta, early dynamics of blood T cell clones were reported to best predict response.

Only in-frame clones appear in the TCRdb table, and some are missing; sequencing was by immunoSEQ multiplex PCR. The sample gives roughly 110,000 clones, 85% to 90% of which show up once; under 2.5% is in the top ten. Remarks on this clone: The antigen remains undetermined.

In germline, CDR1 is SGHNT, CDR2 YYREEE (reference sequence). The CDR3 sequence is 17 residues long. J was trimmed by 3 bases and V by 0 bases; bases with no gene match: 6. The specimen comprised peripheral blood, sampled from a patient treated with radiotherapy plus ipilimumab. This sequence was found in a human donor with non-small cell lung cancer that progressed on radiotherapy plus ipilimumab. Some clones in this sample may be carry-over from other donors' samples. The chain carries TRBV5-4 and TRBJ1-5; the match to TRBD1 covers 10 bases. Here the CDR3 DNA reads TGTGCCAGCAGCTTGGCCGGGACAGGGGAACTCAATCAGCCCCAGCATTTT. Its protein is CASSLAGTGELNQPQHF.